A selection of T cell receptor beta chains follows, all from one sample in a study of identical twins. TCRdb used MiXCR to reprocess the 5' RACE reads, holding one entry per CDR3 protein. Among about 520,000 distinct CDR3 sequences listed, around 20% were seen once. The same sample was also used in a study of T cells expressing NK-cell markers.

Sequenced sample: CD4+ T cells sorted from blood. The receptors derive from a woman aged 18-30 years in good health. Each CDR3 is given with its conserved first and last residue. The D gene is left open where the match is weak. Size tells how often a clone was seen (once, few, many) or the class of an expanded clone, and some rows leave it out.

TRBD2	TRBV20-1	TRBJ2-1	.	CSARLGGTSGSGEQFF	TGCAGTGCTAGATTGGGGGGGACTAGCGGGTCTGGTGAGCAGTTCTTC
TRBD1	TRBV20-1	TRBJ2-7	.	CSAVRGGYHEQYF	TGCAGTGCTGTGCGAGGGGGCTACCACGAGCAGTACTTC
TRBD1	TRBV6-2/TRBV6-3	TRBJ2-7	.	CASSWTQGAREQYF	TGTGCCAGCAGTTGGACTCAGGGGGCCCGCGAGCAGTACTTC
TRBD2	TRBV12-3/TRBV12-4	TRBJ2-2	.	CASSPLAGGPSGELFF	TGTGCCAGCAGCCCCCTAGCGGGAGGGCCTTCCGGGGAGCTGTTTTTT
.	TRBV5-6	TRBJ2-1	few	CASRDSGTPAVNEQFF	TGTGCCAGCAGGGACTCCGGGACTCCTGCTGTCAATGAGCAGTTCTTC
.	TRBV5-1	TRBJ2-1	many	CASSLGSNNEQFF	TGCGCCAGCTCTCTAGGCTCCAACAATGAGCAGTTCTTC
TRBD1	TRBV5-6	TRBJ2-1	.	CASSRDRGLYNEQFF	TGTGCCAGCAGCAGGGACAGGGGGCTCTACAATGAGCAGTTCTTC
.	TRBV10-3	TRBJ1-1	.	CAISVTANTEAFF	TGTGCCATCAGTGTGACAGCGAACACTGAAGCTTTCTTT
TRBD2	TRBV11-1	TRBJ2-1	few	CASRQRTSGRPSYNEQFF	TGTGCCAGCAGGCAAAGGACTAGCGGGAGGCCTTCCTACAATGAGCAGTTCTTC
.	TRBV6-5	TRBJ1-2	.	CASSYIQGYGYTF	TGTGCCAGCAGTTATATCCAGGGGTATGGCTACACCTTC
.	TRBV10-2	TRBJ2-1	many	CASRRARRDNEQFF	TGCGCCAGCAGGAGGGCCCGTAGAGATAATGAGCAGTTCTTC
.	TRBV7-9	TRBJ2-7	.	CASSSVEGRPSYEQYF	TGTGCCAGCAGTTCAGTTGAGGGGAGGCCCTCCTACGAGCAGTACTTC
TRBD1	TRBV20-1	TRBJ2-2	few	CSANKQGSGELFF	TGCAGTGCTAATAAACAGGGGAGCGGGGAGCTGTTTTTT
TRBD2	TRBV3-1	TRBJ2-3	many	CASSQGTSGGDTQYF	TGTGCCAGCAGCCAAGGCACTAGCGGGGGAGATACGCAGTATTTT
.	TRBV12-5	TRBJ2-5	few	CASGLSRFETQYF	TGTGCTAGTGGTTTGTCCCGGTTCGAGACCCAGTACTTC
TRBD1	TRBV20-1	TRBJ1-1	.	CSANHRGNTEAFF	TGCAGTGCTAACCACAGGGGAAACACTGAAGCTTTCTTT
TRBD2	TRBV6-5	TRBJ2-2	.	CASSWTSGSFGELFF	TGTGCCAGCAGTTGGACTAGCGGGAGTTTCGGGGAGCTGTTTTTT
.	TRBV20-1	TRBJ2-1	few	CSASKTGFYNEQFF	TGCAGTGCTAGCAAGACGGGATTCTACAATGAGCAGTTCTTC
.	TRBV29-1	TRBJ2-1	.	CGLQHYNEQFF	TGCGGACTTCAACATTACAATGAGCAGTTCTTC
.	TRBV12-3/TRBV12-4	TRBJ2-1	many	CASTLVGVRQFF	TGTGCCAGCACATTAGTGGGAGTGCGGCAGTTCTTC
TRBD2	TRBV29-1	TRBJ2-7	many	CSVSGSSYEQYF	TGCAGCGTCAGCGGGAGCTCCTACGAGCAGTACTTC
TRBD1	TRBV18	TRBJ2-1	.	CASSPFRDRGNNEQFF	TGTGCCAGCTCACCGTTCCGGGACAGGGGTAACAATGAGCAGTTCTTC
TRBD2	TRBV6-1	TRBJ2-7	.	CASSLAGVSEQYF	TGTGCCAGCTCTCTAGCGGGAGTCTCCGAGCAGTACTTC
TRBD1	TRBV27	TRBJ2-3	.	CASSLVAQQGSADTQYF	TGTGCCAGCAGTTTAGTTGCCCAACAGGGGTCGGCAGATACGCAGTATTTT
.	TRBV5-6	TRBJ2-2	few	CASSLLATGELFF	TGTGCCAGCAGCTTGTTGGCGACCGGGGAGCTGTTTTTT
.	TRBV20-1	TRBJ2-7	.	CSARPGVSEQYF	TGCAGTGCTAGACCCGGGGTGAGCGAGCAGTACTTC
TRBD2	TRBV20-1	TRBJ2-1	.	CSAGSSGRKHNEQFF	TGCAGTGCAGGAAGTAGCGGGAGGAAACACAATGAGCAGTTCTTC
TRBD2	TRBV10-3	TRBJ2-1	.	CAITGLAGGGYNEQFF	TGTGCCATCACCGGACTAGCGGGGGGTGGGTACAATGAGCAGTTCTTC
TRBD2	TRBV5-5	TRBJ2-1	.	CASSLDWLAGGLNEQFF	TGTGCCAGCAGCTTGGATTGGCTAGCGGGAGGTCTTAATGAGCAGTTCTTC
TRBD2	TRBV5-5	TRBJ2-1	many	CASSLGLAGGPTATEQFF	TGTGCCAGCAGCTTGGGACTAGCGGGAGGTCCTACGGCAACTGAGCAGTTCTTC
TRBD2	TRBV7-8	TRBJ2-7	few	CASSLGLAGGLNSYEQYF	TGTGCCAGCAGCCTGGGACTAGCGGGGGGCCTCAACTCCTACGAGCAGTACTTC
TRBD2	TRBV12-3/TRBV12-4	TRBJ2-7	.	CASSLGLGGAYEQYF	TGTGCCAGCAGTTTAGGACTGGGAGGGGCCTACGAGCAGTACTTC
.	TRBV7-2	TRBJ1-1	.	CASRLNMNTEAFF	TGTGCCAGCAGACTCAACATGAACACTGAAGCTTTCTTT
.	TRBV20-1	TRBJ2-3	many	CSARGTDTQYF	TGCAGTGCTAGGGGCACAGATACGCAGTATTTT
.	TRBV7-8	TRBJ1-2	few	CASSPRGQGGDYGYTF	TGTGCCAGCAGCCCCCGAGGGCAGGGAGGCGACTATGGCTACACCTTC
.	TRBV2	TRBJ2-3	few	CASRFDGTDTQYF	TGTGCCAGCAGATTCGACGGGACAGATACGCAGTATTTT
TRBD1	TRBV2	TRBJ1-5	few	CASSETPGGQETQHF	TGTGCCAGCAGTGAAACCCCGGGGGGACAGGAGACCCAGCATTTT
TRBD1	TRBV20-1	TRBJ2-7	.	CSARDLIGGQGTTSFLYEQYF	TGCAGTGCTAGAGATCTAATAGGGGGACAGGGGACCACTTCTTTTCTCTACGAGCAGTACTTC
.	TRBV3-1	TRBJ1-2	.	CASSLGPLGSGYTF	TGTGCCAGCAGCCTCGGCCCGTTGGGATCGGGCTACACCTTC
TRBD1	TRBV6-1	TRBJ2-6	.	CASSEAGQGASGANVLTF	TGTGCCAGCAGTGAAGCCGGACAGGGGGCGTCTGGGGCCAACGTCCTGACTTTC
TRBD1	TRBV12-3/TRBV12-4	TRBJ2-7	many	CASSYRGIYEQYF	TGTGCCAGCAGTTACAGGGGAATCTACGAGCAGTACTTC
TRBD1	TRBV20-1	TRBJ1-2	few	CSARRQGAGGYTF	TGCAGTGCTAGACGTCAGGGGGCAGGTGGCTACACCTTC
.	TRBV7-9	TRBJ1-5	.	CASSLVGGNQPQHF	TGTGCCAGCAGCTTAGTAGGTGGCAATCAGCCCCAGCATTTT
TRBD2	TRBV5-5	TRBJ2-7	.	CASSLLAGGTNEQYF	TGTGCCAGCAGCTTACTAGCGGGAGGTACGAACGAGCAGTACTTC
TRBD2	TRBV7-3	TRBJ2-5	.	CASSIQGGKTQYF	TGTGCCAGCAGCATCCAGGGAGGGAAGACCCAGTACTTC
.	TRBV5-1	TRBJ1-2	.	CASSPAGQKYGYTF	TGCGCCAGCAGCCCCGCCGGGCAGAAATATGGCTACACCTTC
.	TRBV30	TRBJ2-2	.	CAWRMASNTGELFF	TGTGCCTGGAGGATGGCCAGTAACACCGGGGAGCTGTTTTTT
TRBD1	TRBV5-4	TRBJ2-7	few	CASSLTGTGNDEQYF	TGTGCCAGCAGCCTTACCGGGACAGGGAACGACGAGCAGTACTTC
TRBD1	TRBV20-1	TRBJ2-3	.	CSAFTGATDTQYF	TGCAGTGCTTTTACAGGGGCCACAGATACGCAGTATTTT
.	TRBV4-3	TRBJ1-1	.	CASSLTGGKRTEAFF	TGCGCCAGCAGCCTCACGGGAGGGAAGAGGACTGAAGCTTTCTTT
TRBD2	TRBV20-1	TRBJ2-3	many	CSASVLAGLSTDTQYF	TGCAGTGCTAGTGTGCTAGCGGGGCTGAGCACAGATACGCAGTATTTT